This is a list of T cell receptor beta chains from one sample in a study of blood T cell repertoires in COVID-19. The protocol was immunoSEQ multiplex PCR, while the TCRdb copy is restricted to in-frame clones and leaves out a portion. The data show tens of thousands of clones, 75% to 90% seen once. The sample taken for sequencing was peripheral blood. The receptors stem from a human donor in a cohort sampled during active COVID-19. Both conserved end residues are part of each CDR3. The D gene is left open where the match is weak.

cdr3_length | d_call | j_call | v_call | cdr3_nt | cdr3_aa
15 | TRBD1 | TRBJ1-1 | TRBV19 | TGTGCCAGTAGTATGTCGACAGGGGGCTATGTAGGAGCTTTCTTT | CASSMSTGGYVGAFF
16 | NA | TRBJ2-1 | TRBV11-2 | TGTGCCAGCAGCACCAGGGGCTGGGGTTACGACAATGAGCAGTTCTTC | CASSTRGWGYDNEQFF
15 | TRBD2 | TRBJ2-7 | TRBV7-2 | TGTGCCAGCTTAAGGACGACTAGCGGGGCTTACGAGCAGTACTTC | CASLRTTSGAYEQYF
12 | TRBD1 | TRBJ1-2 | TRBV28 | TGTGCCACCTCCGACAGGGTGTATGGCTACACCTTC | CATSDRVYGYTF
15 | NA | TRBJ1-3 | TRBV6-6 | TGTGCCAGCAGTTACTCCGGACAGCTTGGCGACACCATATATTTT | CASSYSGQLGDTIYF
14 | NA | TRBJ1-2 | TRBV5-1 | TGCGCCAGCAGCCCAACCCTGACAGACTATGGCTACACCTTC | CASSPTLTDYGYTF
15 | NA | TRBJ2-7 | TRBV6-1 | TGTGCCAGCAGTGAAGGTCGACTCCTTCACTACGAGCAGTACTTC | CASSEGRLLHYEQYF
14 | NA | TRBJ1-2 | TRBV5-1 | TGCGCCAGCAGCTTAGGGGGTACGAGGGATGGCTACACCTTC | CASSLGGTRDGYTF
16 | NA | TRBJ1-2 | TRBV7-9 | TGTGCCAGCAGCTTATTAATCAGGGGCCCTAACTATGGCTACACCTTC | CASSLLIRGPNYGYTF
17 | NA | TRBJ2-7 | TRBV16 | TGTGCCAGCAGCCAATCGTACGTAGGACAGCCAACCCCAGGGCAGTACTTC | CASSQSYVGQPTPGQYF
15 | TRBD2 | TRBJ2-7 | TRBV7-2 | TGTGCCAGCAGTTATAGCGGGGGGGCCTTCTACGAGCAGTACTTC | CASSYSGGAFYEQYF